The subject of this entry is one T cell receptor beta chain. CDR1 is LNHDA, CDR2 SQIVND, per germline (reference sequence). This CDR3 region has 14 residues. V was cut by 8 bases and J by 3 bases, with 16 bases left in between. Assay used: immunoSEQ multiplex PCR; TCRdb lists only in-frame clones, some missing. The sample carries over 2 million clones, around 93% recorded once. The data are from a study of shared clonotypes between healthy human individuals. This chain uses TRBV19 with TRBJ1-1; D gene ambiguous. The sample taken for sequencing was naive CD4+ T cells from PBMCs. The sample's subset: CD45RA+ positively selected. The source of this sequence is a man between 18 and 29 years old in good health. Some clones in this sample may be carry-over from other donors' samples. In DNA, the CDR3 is TGTGCCAGTCTGAAGAAATGGGGAGACACTGAAGCTTTCTTT. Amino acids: CASLKKWGDTEAFF.